This T cell receptor (beta chain) was identified in a study of radiation and T cells in renal cell carcinoma. Background on the study: Nephrectomy followed 15 Gy stereotactic body radiation by 4 weeks.

V lost 3 bases and J lost 7; bases outside the gene matches: 8. Looked up from germline, CDR1 is KGHSH and CDR2 is LQKENI. CDR3 length equals 16 residues. Measured with immunoSEQ multiplex PCR; TCRdb has only the in-frame clones, and not every one. The repertoire has about 140,000 clones, roughly 80% of them found once; the top ten carry roughly 25%. Stated time point: baseline pretreatment blood. As for treatment: 15 Gy SBRT to primary tumor, nephrectomy 4 weeks later. After SBRT, blood was collected at 2 and 4 weeks, plus baseline. The material was blood, obtained from a patient whose treatment included radiotherapy and nephrectomy. This chain links TRBV18 with TRBJ2-6; 8 bases align to TRBD1. This sequence originates from a woman in her 50s with renal cell carcinoma. CDR3 nucleotides: TGTGCCAGCTCACCGACGGACAGGGATGGAGCCAACGTCCTGACTTTC. Protein sequence: CASSPTDRDGANVLTF.